This T cell receptor beta chain was sequenced in a study of blood T cell repertoires in COVID-19. At the level of the study: Some COVID-19 samples were acute and others convalescent; all came from the United States, Italy and Spain. Nucleic acid was either cDNA or gDNA, and it came from T cells, B-cell-depleted T cells, or PBMCs.

Original analysis: How many nucleated cells were present was estimated from reference gene primer amplification. Clones were sequenced by immunoSEQ multiplex PCR, and TCRdb holds only the in-frame ones, with some missing. That table supplies the V and J calls and clone size; D and trimming were determined from the DNA. The data contain around 100,000 clones, roughly four fifths of them singletons. The CDR3 spans 14 residues. The V and J ends lost 4 bases and 8 bases respectively, with 17 bases between them. CDR1 and CDR2 (germline): LGHDT, YNNKEL (reference sequence). The origin of this receptor is a man between 60 and 70 years old with acute or convalescent COVID-19. The chain links TRBV3-1 (or the pseudogene TRBV3-2) to TRBJ1-2; D might be TRBD1 (6 bases). Sequenced input: peripheral blood. The DNA of the CDR3 is TGTGCCAGCAGCCCGGATAGGGGGACTAGAGGCTACACCTTC. It translates to CASSPDRGTRGYTF.